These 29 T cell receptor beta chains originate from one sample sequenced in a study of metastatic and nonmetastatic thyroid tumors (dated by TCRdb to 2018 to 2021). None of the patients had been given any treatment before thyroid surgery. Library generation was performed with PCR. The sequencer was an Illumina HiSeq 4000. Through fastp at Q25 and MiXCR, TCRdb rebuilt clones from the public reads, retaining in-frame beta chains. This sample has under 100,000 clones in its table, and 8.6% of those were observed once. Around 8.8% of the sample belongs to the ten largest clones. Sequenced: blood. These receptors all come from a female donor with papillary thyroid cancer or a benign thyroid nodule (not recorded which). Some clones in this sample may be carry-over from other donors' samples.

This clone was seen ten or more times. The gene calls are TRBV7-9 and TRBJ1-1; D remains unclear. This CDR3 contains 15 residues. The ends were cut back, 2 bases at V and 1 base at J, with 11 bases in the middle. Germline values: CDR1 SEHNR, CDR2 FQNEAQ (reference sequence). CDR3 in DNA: TGTGCCAGCAGCTTATTGGCCGGGCCGAACACTGAAGCTTTCTTT. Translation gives CASSLLAGPNTEAFF.

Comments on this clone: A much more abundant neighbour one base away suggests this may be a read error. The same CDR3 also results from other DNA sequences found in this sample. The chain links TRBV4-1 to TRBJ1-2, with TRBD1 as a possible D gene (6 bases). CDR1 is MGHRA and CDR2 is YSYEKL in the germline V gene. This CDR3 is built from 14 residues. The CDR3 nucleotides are TGCGCCAGCAGCCAAGATGCGGGGGGCACAGGCTGCACATTC. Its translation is CASSQDAGGTGCTF.

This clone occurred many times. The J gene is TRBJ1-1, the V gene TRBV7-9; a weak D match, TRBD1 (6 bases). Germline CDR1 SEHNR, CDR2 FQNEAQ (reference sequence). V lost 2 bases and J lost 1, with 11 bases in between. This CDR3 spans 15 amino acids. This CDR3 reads CASSLNGGPNTEAFF. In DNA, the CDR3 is TGTGCCAGCAGCTTAAACGGGGGCCCGAACACTGAAGCTTTCTTT. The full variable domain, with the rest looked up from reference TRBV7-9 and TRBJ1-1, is DTGVSQNPRHKITKRGQNVTFRCDPISEHNRLYWYRQTLGQGPEFLTYFQNEAQLEKSRLLSDRFSAERPKGSFSTLEIQRTEQGDSAMYLCASSLNGGPNTEAFFGQGTRLTVV.

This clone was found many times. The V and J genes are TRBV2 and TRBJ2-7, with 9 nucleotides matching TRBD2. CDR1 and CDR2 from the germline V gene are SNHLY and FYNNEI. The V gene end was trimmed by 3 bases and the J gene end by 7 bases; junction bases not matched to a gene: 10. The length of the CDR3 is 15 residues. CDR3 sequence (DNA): TGTGCCAGCAGTGATGCTGGTAGCGGGGGTGGGGAGCAGTACTTC. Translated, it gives CASSDAGSGGGEQYF.

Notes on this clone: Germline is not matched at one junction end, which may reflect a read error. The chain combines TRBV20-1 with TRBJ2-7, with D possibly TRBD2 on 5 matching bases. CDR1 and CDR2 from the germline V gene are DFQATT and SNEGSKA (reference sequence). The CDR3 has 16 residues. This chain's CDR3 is CSAREEVGRLGYGQYF. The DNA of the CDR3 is TGCAGTGCTAGAGAGGAGGTCGGTAGATTGGGCTACGGGCAGTACTTC.

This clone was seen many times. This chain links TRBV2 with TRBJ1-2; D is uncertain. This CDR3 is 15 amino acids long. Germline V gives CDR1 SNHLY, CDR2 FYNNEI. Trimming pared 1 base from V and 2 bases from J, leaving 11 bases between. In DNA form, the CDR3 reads TGTGCCAGCAGTGAAGAAGAGGGCCCAAACTATGGCTACACCTTC. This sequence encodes CASSEEEGPNYGYTF.

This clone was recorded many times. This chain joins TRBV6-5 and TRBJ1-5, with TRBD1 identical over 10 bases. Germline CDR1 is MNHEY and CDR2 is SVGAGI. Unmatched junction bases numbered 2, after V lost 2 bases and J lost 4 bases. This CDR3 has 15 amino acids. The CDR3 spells CASSYGTGENQPQHF. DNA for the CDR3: TGTGCCAGCAGTTACGGGACAGGGGAAAATCAGCCCCAGCATTTT.

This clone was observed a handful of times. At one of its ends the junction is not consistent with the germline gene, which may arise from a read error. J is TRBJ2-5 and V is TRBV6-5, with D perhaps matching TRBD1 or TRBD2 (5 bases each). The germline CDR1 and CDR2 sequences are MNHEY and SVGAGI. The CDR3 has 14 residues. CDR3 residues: CACSYSNSVGTKYF. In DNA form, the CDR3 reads TGTGCCTGCAGTTACTCGAACAGCGTGGGGACCAAGTACTTC.

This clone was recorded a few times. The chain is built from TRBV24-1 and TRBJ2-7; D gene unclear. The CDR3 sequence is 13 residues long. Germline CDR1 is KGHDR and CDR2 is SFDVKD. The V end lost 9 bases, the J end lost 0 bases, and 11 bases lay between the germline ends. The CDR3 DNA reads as TGTGCCACCTCTGACATAAGCTCCTACGAGCAGTACTTC. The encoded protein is CATSDISSYEQYF.

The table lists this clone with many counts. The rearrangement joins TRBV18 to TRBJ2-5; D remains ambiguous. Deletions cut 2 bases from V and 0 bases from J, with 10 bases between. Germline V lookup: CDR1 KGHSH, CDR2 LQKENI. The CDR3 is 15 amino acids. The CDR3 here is CASSPRKQNQETQYF. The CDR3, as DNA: TGTGCCAGCTCACCAAGAAAGCAGAACCAAGAGACCCAGTACTTC.

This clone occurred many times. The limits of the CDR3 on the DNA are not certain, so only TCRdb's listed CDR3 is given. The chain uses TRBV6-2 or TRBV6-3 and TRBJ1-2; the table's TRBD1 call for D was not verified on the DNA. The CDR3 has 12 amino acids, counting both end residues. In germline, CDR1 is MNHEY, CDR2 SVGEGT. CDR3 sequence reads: CATGGYNCGYTF.

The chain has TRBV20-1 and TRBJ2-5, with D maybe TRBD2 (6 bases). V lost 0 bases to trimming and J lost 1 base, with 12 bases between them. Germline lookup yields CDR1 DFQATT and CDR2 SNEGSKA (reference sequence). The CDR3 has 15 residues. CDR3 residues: CSARDYLGGQETQYF. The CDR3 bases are TGCAGTGCTAGAGATTACTTGGGGGGCCAAGAGACCCAGTACTTC.

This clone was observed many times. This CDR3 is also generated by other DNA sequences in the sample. The CDR3 region is CASSPPPQGCEQYF. CDR3 nucleotide sequence: TGTGCCAGCAGCCCCCCCCCCCAGGGTTGCGAGCAGTACTTC. The rearrangement links TRBV9 to TRBJ2-7, with a tentative D call TRBD1 (5 bases). V lost 4 bases and J 6 bases, leaving 17 bases between the germline ends. There are 14 residues in the CDR3. Germline CDR1 and CDR2: SGDLS and YYNGEE.

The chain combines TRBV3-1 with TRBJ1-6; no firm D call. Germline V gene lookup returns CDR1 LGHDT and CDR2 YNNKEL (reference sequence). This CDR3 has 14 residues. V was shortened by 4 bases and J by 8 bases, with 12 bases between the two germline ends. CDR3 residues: CASSLGRGDSPLHF. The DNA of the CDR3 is TGTGCCAGCAGCCTCGGACGAGGCGATTCACCCCTCCACTTT.

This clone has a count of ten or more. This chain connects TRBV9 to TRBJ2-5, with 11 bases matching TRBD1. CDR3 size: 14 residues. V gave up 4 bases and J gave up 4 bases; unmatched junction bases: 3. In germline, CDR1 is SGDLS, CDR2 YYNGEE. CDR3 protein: CASSPGTGGETQYF. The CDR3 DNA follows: TGTGCCAGCAGCCCGGGGACAGGGGGAGAGACCCAGTACTTC.

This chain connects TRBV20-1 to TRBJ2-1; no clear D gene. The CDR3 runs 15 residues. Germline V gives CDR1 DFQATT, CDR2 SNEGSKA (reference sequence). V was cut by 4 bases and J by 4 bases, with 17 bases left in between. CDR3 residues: CSAIPPLTKYNEQFF. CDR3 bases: TGCAGTGCTATCCCTCCGTTAACAAAGTACAATGAGCAGTTCTTC.

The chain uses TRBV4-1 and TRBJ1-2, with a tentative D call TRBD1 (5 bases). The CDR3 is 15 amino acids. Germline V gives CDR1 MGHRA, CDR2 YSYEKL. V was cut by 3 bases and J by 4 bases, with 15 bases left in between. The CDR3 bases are TGCGCCAGCAGCCATCCCAAAAGGGGTCTCTATGGCTACACCTTC. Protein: CASSHPKRGLYGYTF.

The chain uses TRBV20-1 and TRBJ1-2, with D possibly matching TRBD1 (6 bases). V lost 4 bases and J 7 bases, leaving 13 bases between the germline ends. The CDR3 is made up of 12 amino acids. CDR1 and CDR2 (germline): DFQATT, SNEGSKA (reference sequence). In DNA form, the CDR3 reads TGCAGTGCTATCCGGGACAACCGTGGCTACACCTTC. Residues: CSAIRDNRGYTF.

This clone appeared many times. In nucleotides, the CDR3 is TGTGCCAGCAGCCAAGATTGGACTAGCGGGGGCACAGATACGCAGTATTTT. Protein product: CASSQDWTSGGTDTQYF. The V gene is TRBV3-1, the J gene TRBJ2-3; 12 bases are a match to TRBD2. This CDR3 has 17 residues. After removal of 0 bases from V and 1 base from J, the junction contained 2 bases not matched to a gene. CDR1 LGHDT and CDR2 YNNKEL come from the germline V gene (reference sequence).

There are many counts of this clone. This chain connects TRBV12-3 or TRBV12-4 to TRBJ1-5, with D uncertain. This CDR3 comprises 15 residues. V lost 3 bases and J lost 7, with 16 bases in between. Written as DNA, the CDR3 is TGTGCCAGCAGTTTCGCCCGCCTCGTTGGGCAGCCCCAGCATTTT. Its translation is CASSFARLVGQPQHF.

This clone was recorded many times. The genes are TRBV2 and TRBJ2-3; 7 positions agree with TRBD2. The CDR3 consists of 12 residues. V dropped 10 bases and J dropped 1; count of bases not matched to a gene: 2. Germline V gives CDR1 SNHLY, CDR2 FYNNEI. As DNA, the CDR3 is TGTGCCACCGGACTAGGCACAGATACGCAGTATTTT. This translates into CATGLGTDTQYF.

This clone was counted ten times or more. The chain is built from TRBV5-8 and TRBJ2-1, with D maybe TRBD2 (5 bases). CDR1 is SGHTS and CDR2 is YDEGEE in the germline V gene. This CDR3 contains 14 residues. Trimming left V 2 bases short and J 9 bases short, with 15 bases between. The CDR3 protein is CASSFSGGGGEQFF. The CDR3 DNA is TGTGCCAGCAGCTTTTCAGGAGGAGGTGGTGAGCAGTTCTTC.

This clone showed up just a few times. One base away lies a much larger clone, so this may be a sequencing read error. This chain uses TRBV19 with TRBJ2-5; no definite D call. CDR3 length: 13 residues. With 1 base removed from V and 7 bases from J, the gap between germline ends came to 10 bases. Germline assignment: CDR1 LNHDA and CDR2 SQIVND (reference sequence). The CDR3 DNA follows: TGTGCCAGTAGTATAGGGGGTCATGGGACCCAGTACTTC. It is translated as CASSIGGHGTQYF.

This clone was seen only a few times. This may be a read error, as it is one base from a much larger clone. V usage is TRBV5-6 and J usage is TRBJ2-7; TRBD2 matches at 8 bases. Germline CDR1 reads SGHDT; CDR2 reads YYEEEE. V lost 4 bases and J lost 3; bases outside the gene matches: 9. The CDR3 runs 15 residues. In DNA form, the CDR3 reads TGTGCCAGCAGCGCACCCTTAGCGGGGAACTACGAGCAGTACTTC. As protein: CASSAPLAGNYEQYF.

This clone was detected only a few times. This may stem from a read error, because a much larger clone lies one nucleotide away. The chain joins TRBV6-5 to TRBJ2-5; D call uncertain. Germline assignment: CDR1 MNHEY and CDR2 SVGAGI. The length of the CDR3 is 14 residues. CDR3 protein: CACSYSTSVGTQYF. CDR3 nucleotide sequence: TGTGCCTGCAGTTACTCGACCAGCGTGGGGACCCAGTACTTC.

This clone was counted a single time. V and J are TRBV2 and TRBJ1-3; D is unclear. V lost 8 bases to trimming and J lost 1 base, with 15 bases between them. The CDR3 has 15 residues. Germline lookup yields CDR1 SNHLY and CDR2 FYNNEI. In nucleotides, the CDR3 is TGTGCCAGCTGCCTTGCCCACGGATCTGGAAACACCATATATTTT. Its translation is CASCLAHGSGNTIYF.

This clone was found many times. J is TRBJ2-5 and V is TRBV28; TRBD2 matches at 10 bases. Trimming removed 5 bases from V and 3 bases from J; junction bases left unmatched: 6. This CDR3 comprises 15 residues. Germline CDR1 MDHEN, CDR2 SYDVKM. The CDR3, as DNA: TGTGCCAGCAGTACACCTAGCGGGGGAAAAGAGACCCAGTACTTC. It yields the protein CASSTPSGGKETQYF.

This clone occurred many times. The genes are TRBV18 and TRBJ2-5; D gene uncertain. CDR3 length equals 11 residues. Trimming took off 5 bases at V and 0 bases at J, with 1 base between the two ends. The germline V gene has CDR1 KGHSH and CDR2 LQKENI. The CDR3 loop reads CASSNQETQYF. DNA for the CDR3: TGTGCCAGCTCAAACCAAGAGACCCAGTACTTC.

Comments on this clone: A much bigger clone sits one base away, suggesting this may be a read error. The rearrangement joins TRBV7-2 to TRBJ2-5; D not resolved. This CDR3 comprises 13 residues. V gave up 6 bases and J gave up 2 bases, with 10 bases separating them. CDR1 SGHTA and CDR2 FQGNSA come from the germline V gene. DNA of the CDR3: TGTGCCAGCAGATTAACGGTGCAAGAGACCCAGTACTTC. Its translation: CASRLTVQETQYF.